A selection of T cell receptor beta chains follows, all from one sample in a study of beta chain features in type 1 diabetes. Produced via immunoSEQ multiplex PCR; TCRdb's table is partial and in-frame only. The sample lists 300,000 to 350,000 clones, approximately 10% seen once, with over 0.95% in the top ten. Material: central memory CD4+ T cells from blood. These receptors all stem from a man aged 25 to 40 with type 1 diabetes. Each CDR3 is given with its conserved first and last residue. The order of the fields is V gene, clone size, CDR3 protein. The size of a clone is reported for some rows only, either as once, few or many, or as a class for expanded clones.

TRBV2 NA CASTGQGVGYGYTF
TRBV29-1 NA CSVGVYDGYTF
TRBV5-1 few CASRRQAGGRDTQYF
TRBV6-6 NA CASSYGGQAPEQYF
TRBV7-2 few CASSLFRTGGETQYF
TRBV28 NA CASSQGKETQYF
TRBV7-2 NA CASSLTDTSTDTQYF
TRBV11-2 NA CASSLSRAIGYEQYF
TRBV27 NA CASSFSSSDYEQYF
TRBV4-1 few CASSQDSGGRGYTF
TRBV5-1 NA CASSLGAQSSYNSPLHF
TRBV7-2 few CASSLGTGMGVKNIQYF
TRBV29-1 few CSVSFDRGPLTDTQYF
TRBV4-1 NA CASSPPGDLPYEQYF
TRBV30 NA CAWGSGEGRQYF
TRBV5-6 few CASSVRGTSYEQYF
TRBV7-8 NA CASSLTASSNTGELFF